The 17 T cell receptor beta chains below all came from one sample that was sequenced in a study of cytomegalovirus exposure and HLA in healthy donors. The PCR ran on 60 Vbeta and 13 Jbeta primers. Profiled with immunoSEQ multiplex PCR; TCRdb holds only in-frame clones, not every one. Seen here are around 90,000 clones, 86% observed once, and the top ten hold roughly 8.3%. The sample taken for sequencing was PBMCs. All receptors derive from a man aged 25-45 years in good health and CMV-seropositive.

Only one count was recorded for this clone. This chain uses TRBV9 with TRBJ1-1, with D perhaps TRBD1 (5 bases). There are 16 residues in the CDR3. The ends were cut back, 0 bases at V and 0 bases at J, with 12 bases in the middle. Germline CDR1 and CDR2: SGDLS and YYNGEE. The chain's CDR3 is CASSVGARAMNTEAFF. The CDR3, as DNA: TGTGCCAGCAGCGTAGGTGCCAGGGCGATGAACACTGAAGCTTTCTTT.

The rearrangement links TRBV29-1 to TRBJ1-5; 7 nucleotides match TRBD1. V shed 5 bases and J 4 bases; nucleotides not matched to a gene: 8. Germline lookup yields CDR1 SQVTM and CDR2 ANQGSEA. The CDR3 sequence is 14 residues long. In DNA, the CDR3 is TGCAGCGTTCTCCTACAGGGGCCTAATCAGCCCCAGCATTTT. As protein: CSVLLQGPNQPQHF.

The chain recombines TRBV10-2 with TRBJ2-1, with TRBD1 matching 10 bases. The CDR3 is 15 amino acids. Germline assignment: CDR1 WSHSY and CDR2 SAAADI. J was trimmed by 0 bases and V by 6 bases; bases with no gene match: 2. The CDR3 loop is CASSRQGASYNEQFF. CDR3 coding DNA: TGCGCCAGCAGCCGACAGGGGGCCTCCTACAATGAGCAGTTCTTC.

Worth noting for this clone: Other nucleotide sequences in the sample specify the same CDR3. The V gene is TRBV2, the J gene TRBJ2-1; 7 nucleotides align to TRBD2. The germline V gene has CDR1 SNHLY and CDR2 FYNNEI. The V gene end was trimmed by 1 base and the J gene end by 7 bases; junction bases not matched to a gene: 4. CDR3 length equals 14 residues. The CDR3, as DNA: TGTGCCAGCAGTGAAGGGGGAGCGGGGAATGAGCAGTTCTTC. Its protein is CASSEGGAGNEQFF. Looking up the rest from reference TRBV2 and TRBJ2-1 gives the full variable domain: EPEVTQTPSHQVTQMGQEVILRCVPISNHLYFYWYRQILGQKVEFLVSFYNNEISEKSEIFDDQFSVERPDGSNFTLKIRSTKLEDSAMYFCASSEGGAGNEQFFGPGTRLTVL.

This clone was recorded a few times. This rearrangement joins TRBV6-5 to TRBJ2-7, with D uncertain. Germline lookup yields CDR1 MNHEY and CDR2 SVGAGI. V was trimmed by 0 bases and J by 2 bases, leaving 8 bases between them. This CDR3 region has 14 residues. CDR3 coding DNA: TGTGCCAGCAGTTACTCGGGCCATGCCTACGAGCAGTACTTC. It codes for CASSYSGHAYEQYF.

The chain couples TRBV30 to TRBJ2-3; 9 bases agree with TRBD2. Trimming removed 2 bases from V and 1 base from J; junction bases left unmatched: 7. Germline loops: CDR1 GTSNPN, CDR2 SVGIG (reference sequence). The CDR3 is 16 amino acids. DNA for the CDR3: TGTGCCTGGAGTAGGTTAGGCGGGAGGGGCACAGATACGCAGTATTTT. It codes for CAWSRLGGRGTDTQYF.

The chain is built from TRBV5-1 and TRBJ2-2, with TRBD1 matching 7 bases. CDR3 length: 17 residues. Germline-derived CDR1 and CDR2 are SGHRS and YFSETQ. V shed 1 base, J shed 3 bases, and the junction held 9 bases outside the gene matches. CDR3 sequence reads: CASSLIGRGLDTGELFF. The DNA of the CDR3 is TGCGCCAGCAGCTTGATTGGAAGGGGGCTCGACACCGGGGAGCTGTTTTTT.

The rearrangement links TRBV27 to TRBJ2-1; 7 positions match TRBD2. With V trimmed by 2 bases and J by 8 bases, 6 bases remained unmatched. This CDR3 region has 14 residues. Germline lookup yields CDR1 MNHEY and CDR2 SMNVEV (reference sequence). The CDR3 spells CASSLGRGRDEQFF. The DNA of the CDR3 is TGTGCCAGCAGTTTAGGGCGGGGGAGGGATGAGCAGTTCTTC.

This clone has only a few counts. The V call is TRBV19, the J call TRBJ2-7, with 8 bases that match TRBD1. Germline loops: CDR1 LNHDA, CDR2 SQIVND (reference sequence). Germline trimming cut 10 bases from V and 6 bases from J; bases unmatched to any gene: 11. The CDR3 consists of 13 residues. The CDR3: CATSGTGVPEQYF. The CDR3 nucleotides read TGTGCCACCTCCGGGACAGGAGTTCCCGAGCAGTACTTC. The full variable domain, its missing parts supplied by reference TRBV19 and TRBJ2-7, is DGGITQSPKYLFRKEGQNVTLSCEQNLNHDAMYWYRQDPGQGLRLIYYSQIVNDFQKGDIAEGYSVSREKKESFPLTVTSAQKNPTAFYLCATSGTGVPEQYFGPGTRLTVT.

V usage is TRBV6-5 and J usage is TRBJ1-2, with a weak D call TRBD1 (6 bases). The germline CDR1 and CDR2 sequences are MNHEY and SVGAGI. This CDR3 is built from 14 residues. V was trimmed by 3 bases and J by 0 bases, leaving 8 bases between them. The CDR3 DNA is TGTGCCAGCAGTTATTACAGGGCTAACTATGGCTACACCTTC. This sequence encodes CASSYYRANYGYTF.

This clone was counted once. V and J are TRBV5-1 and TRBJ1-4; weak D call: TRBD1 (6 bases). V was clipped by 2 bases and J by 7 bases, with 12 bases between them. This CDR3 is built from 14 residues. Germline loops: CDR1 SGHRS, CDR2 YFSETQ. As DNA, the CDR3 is TGCGCCAGCAGCTTCGGGGGGCTTTCTGAAAAACTGTTTTTT. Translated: CASSFGGLSEKLFF.

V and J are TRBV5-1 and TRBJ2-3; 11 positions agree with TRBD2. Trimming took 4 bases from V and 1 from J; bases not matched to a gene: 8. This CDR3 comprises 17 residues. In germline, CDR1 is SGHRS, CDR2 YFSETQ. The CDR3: CASSPVLSGRGTDTQYF. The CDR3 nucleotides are TGCGCCAGCAGCCCCGTACTTAGCGGGAGGGGCACAGATACGCAGTATTTT.

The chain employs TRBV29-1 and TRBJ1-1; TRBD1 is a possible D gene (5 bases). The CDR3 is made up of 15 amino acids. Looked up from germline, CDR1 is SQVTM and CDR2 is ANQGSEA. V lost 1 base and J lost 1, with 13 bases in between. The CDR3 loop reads CSVEGRQGGNTEAFF. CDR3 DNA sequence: TGCAGCGTTGAAGGGCGGCAGGGCGGGAACACTGAAGCTTTCTTT.

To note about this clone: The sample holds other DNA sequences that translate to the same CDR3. The CDR3 DNA is TGTGCCAGCAGGCTCAGGGAATATAGCAATCAGCCCCAGCATTTT. Protein product: CASRLREYSNQPQHF. J is TRBJ1-5 and V is TRBV6-5; TRBD1 might be the D (5 bases). The CDR3 runs 15 residues. The germline V and J ends were trimmed by 6 bases and 0 bases, with 12 bases remaining between them. Germline V gene data show CDR1 as MNHEY and CDR2 as SVGAGI.

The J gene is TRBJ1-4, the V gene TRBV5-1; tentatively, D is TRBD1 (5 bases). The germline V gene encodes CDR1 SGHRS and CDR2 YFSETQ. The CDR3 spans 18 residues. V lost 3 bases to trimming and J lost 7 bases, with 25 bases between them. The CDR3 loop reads CASSSGYQSGGGGEKLFF. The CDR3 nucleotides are TGCGCCAGCAGCTCAGGGTACCAGTCGGGGGGAGGAGGTGAAAAACTGTTTTTT.

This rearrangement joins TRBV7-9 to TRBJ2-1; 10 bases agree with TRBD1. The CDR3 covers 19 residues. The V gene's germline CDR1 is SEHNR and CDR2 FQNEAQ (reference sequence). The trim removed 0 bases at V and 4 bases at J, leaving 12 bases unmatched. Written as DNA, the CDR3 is TGTGCCAGCAGCTTAGCTTCGGGACAGGGGTCTAGGAGGTACAATGAGCAGTTCTTC. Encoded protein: CASSLASGQGSRRYNEQFF. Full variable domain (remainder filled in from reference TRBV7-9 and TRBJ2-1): DTGVSQNPRHKITKRGQNVTFRCDPISEHNRLYWYRQTLGQGPEFLTYFQNEAQLEKSRLLSDRFSAERPKGSFSTLEIQRTEQGDSAMYLCASSLASGQGSRRYNEQFFGPGTRLTVL.

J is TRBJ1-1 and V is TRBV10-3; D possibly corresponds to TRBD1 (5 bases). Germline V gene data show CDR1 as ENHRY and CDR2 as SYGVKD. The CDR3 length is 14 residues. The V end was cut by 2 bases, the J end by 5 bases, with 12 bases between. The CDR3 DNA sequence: TGTGCCATCAGTGAGACAGGCTTGAGGACTGAAGCTTTCTTT. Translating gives CAISETGLRTEAFF.